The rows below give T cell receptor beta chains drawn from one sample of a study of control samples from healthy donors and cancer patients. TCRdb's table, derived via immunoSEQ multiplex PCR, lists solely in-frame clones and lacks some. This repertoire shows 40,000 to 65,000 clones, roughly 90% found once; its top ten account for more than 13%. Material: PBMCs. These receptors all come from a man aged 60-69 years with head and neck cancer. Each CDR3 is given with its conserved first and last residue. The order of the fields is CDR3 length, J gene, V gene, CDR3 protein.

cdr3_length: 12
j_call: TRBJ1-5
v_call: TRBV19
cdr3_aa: CASSIGGQPQHF

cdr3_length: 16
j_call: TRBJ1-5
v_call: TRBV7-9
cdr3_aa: CASSLSPYRVRQPQHF

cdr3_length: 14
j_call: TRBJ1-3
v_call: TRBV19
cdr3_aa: CASSKGQLGNTIYF

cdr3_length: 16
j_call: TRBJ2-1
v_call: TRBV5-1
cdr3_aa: CASSSPPGQSYNEQFF

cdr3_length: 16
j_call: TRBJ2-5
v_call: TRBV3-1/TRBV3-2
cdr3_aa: CASSLTSGGLQETQYF

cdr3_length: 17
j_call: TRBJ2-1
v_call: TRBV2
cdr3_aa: CASSGLVNLAGINEQFF

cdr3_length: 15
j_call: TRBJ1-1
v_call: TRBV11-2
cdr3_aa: CASSLTVTGGTEAFF

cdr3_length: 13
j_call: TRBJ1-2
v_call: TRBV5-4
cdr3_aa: CASAPDLNYGYTF

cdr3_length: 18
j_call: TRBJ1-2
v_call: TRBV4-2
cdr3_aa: CASSQERDLLNPNYGYTF

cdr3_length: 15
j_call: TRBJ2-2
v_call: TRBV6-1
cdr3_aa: CATTGTHTPSGELFF

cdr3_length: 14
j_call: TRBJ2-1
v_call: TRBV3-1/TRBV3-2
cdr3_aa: CASSQGSSYNEQFF

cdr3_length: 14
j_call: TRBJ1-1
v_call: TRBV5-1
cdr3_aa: CASSLDRSPTEAFF

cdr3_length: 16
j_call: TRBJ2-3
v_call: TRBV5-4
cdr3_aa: CASSLGGRGATDTQYF

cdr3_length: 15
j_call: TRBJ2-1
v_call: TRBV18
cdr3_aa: CASSPRTSSYNEQFF

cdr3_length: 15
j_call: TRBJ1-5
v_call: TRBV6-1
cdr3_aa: CASSEGTVQNQPQHF

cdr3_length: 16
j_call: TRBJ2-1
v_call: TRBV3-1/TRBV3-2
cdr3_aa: CASSPRQVSSYNEQFF

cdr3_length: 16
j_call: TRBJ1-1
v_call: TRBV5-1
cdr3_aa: CASSRDLGGRNTEAFF

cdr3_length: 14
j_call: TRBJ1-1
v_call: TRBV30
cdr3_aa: CAWSSRGMNTEAFF

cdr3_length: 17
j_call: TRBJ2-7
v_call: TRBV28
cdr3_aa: CASSPYNQAIATYEQYF

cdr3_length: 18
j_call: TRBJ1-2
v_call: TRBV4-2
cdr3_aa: CASSQDIPITGTNYGYTF

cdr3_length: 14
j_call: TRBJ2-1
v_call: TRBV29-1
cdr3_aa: CSARLAGGVNEQFF

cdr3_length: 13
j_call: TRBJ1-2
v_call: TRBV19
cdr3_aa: CASSIVRGDGYTF

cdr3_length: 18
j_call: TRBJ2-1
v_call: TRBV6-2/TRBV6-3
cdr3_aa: CASSYSRLRRSSYNEQFF

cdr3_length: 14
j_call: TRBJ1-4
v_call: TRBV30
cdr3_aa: CAWAQQGGNEKLFF

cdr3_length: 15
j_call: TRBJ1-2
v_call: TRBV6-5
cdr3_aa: CASSEAAGTVDGYTF

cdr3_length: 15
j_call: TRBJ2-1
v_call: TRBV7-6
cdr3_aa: CASSSRQGGFNEQFF

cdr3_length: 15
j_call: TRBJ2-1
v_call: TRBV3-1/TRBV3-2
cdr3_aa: CASSQGLAWWNEQFF

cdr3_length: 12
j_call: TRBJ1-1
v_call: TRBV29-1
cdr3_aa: CSARTANTEAFF

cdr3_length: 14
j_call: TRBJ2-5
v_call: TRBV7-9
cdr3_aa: CASSLGTAQETQYF

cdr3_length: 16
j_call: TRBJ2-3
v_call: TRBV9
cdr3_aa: CASSVSGLAGGPSQYF

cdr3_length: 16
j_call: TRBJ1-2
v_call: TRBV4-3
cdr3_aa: CASSQATGGLTPGYTF

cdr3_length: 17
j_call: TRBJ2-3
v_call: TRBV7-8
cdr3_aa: CASSLAQREFLTDTQYF

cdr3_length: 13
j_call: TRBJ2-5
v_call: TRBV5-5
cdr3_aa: CASSLGGEETQYF

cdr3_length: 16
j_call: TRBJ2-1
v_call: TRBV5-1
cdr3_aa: CASRRTSGSSYNEQFF

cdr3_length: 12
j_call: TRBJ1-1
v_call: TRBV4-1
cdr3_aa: CASSLTGTEAFF

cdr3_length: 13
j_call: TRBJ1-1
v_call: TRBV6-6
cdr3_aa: CASTRETGGRAFF

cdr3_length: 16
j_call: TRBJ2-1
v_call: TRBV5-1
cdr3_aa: CASSLAPGTGNNEQFF